These T cell receptor beta chains were read from a single sample in a study of naive CD8 T cells in extremely preterm neonates. TCRdb keeps only in-frame clones here, not all; method: immunoSEQ multiplex PCR. The data show approximately 7,700 clones, with 95% to 98% seen just once and about 0.35% held by the top ten. The sample comprised naive CD8+ T cells from cord blood. These receptors originate from a newborn in good health. The CDR3 runs from the conserved cysteine through the conserved F or W. The order of the fields is J gene, V gene, D gene, CDR3 DNA, CDR3 protein. The D gene is left open where the match is weak.

j_call: TRBJ2-1
v_call: TRBV7-2
d_call: TRBD2
cdr3_nt: TGTGCCAGCAGCCTACTAGCGGCGCCCTCCTACAATGAGCAGTTCTTC
cdr3_aa: CASSLLAAPSYNEQFF

j_call: TRBJ1-5
v_call: TRBV19
d_call: NA
cdr3_nt: TGTGCCAGTAGGAGGAAGCGACAGCCCCAGCATTTT
cdr3_aa: CASRRKRQPQHF

j_call: TRBJ1-3
v_call: TRBV5-6
d_call: NA
cdr3_nt: TGTGCCAGCAGCTACCCCCGGGGGTCCGGAAACACCATATATTTT
cdr3_aa: CASSYPRGSGNTIYF

j_call: TRBJ2-3
v_call: TRBV6-6
d_call: TRBD2
cdr3_nt: TGTGCCAGCAGTTACTCCGGGACTAGCGGAGATACGCAGTATTTT
cdr3_aa: CASSYSGTSGDTQYF

j_call: TRBJ2-5
v_call: TRBV6-5
d_call: TRBD2
cdr3_nt: TGTGCCAGCAGTTTAGCGGGGGCCCAAGAGACCCAGTACTTC
cdr3_aa: CASSLAGAQETQYF

j_call: TRBJ1-6
v_call: TRBV6-6
d_call: TRBD1
cdr3_nt: TGTGCCAGCAGTTGGGACAGGGGGGACTATAATTCACCCCTCCACTTT
cdr3_aa: CASSWDRGDYNSPLHF

j_call: TRBJ1-2
v_call: TRBV4-3
d_call: NA
cdr3_nt: TGCGCCAGCAGCCAAGAAACCCAGGGCTTTCGCTACACCTTC
cdr3_aa: CASSQETQGFRYTF

j_call: TRBJ2-3
v_call: TRBV9
d_call: TRBD2
cdr3_nt: TGTGCCAGCAGCGTTGGTAGCGGGGTGCGCACGCAGTATTTT
cdr3_aa: CASSVGSGVRTQYF

j_call: TRBJ2-7
v_call: TRBV7-2
d_call: NA
cdr3_nt: TGTGCCAGCAGCCCAGGGACTCAGTTATACGAGCAGTACTTC
cdr3_aa: CASSPGTQLYEQYF

j_call: TRBJ2-7
v_call: TRBV4-2
d_call: TRBD2
cdr3_nt: TGTGCCAGCAGCCAAGATGCTAGCGGGGGTTACGAGCAGTACTTC
cdr3_aa: CASSQDASGGYEQYF